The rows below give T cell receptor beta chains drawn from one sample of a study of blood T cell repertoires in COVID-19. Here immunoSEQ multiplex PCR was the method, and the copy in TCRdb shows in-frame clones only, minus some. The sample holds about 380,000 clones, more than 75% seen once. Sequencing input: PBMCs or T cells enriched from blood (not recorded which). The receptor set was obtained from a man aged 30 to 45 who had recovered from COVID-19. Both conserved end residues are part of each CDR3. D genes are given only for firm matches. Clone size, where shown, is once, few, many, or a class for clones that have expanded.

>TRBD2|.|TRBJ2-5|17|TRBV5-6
CASSLRKGSGGKETQYF
TGTGCCAGCAGCCTGAGAAAGGGAAGCGGGGGAAAAGAGACCCAGTACTTC
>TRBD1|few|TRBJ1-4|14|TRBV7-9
CASSRDRGSEKLFF
TGTGCCAGCAGCAGGGACAGGGGGAGTGAAAAACTGTTTTTT
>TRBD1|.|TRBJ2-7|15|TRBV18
CASSLGQVTSYEQYF
TGTGCCAGCTCACTAGGACAGGTGACATCCTACGAGCAGTACTTC
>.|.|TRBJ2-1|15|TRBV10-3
CAIRDSLSSYNEQFF
TGTGCCATCAGGGACAGTCTTAGCTCCTACAATGAGCAGTTCTTC
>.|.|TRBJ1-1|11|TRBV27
CASSLAGRAFF
TGTGCCAGCAGTCTAGCCGGGCGTGCTTTCTTT
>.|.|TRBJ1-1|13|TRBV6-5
CASRNQWRTEAFF
TGTGCCAGCAGGAACCAATGGAGGACTGAAGCTTTCTTT
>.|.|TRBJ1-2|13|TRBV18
CASSPGEDYGYTF
TGTGCCAGCTCACCAGGGGAGGACTATGGCTACACCTTC
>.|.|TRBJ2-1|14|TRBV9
CASSVGSPQDEQFF
TGTGCCAGCAGCGTAGGTTCCCCTCAGGATGAGCAGTTCTTC
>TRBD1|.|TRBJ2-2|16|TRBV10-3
CAISGQGAGSTGELFF
TGTGCCATCAGTGGACAGGGGGCGGGTTCCACCGGGGAGCTGTTTTTT
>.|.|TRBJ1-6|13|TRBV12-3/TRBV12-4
CASTLDLNSPLHF
TGTGCCAGTACTCTGGACTTAAATTCACCCCTCCACTTT
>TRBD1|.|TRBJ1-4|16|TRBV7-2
CASSRTGTGAMEKLFF
TGTGCCAGCAGCCGTACGGGGACAGGGGCTATGGAAAAACTGTTTTTT
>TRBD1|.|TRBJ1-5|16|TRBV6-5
CASSYLGQGSIQPQHF
TGTGCCAGCAGTTACCTGGGACAGGGGTCAATTCAGCCCCAGCATTTT
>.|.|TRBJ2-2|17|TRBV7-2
CASSPLYWRKNTGELFF
TGTGCCAGCAGCCCCCTTTACTGGCGGAAGAACACCGGGGAGCTGTTTTTT
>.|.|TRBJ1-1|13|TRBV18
CASLKGGDTEAFF
TGTGCCAGCCTAAAAGGGGGGGACACTGAAGCTTTCTTT
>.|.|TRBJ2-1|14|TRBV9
CASSVSTPRDEQFF
TGTGCCAGCAGCGTATCCACCCCACGGGATGAGCAGTTCTTC
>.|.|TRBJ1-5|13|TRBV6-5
CASSQDGGQKRHF
TGTGCCAGCAGTCAGGACGGGGGTCAAAAACGGCATTTT
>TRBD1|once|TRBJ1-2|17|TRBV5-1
CASSLGQGAVHFYGYTF
TGCGCCAGCAGCTTGGGACAGGGTGCCGTACATTTCTATGGCTACACCTTC
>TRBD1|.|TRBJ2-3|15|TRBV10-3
CAIRPGQGDTDTQYF
TGTGCCATCAGACCGGGACAGGGCGACACAGATACGCAGTATTTT
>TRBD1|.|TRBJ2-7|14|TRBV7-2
CASSYRPGGGEQYF
TGTGCCAGCAGCTACCGCCCAGGGGGCGGCGAGCAGTACTTC
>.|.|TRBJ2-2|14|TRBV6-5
CASSPQGRVGELFF
TGTGCCAGCAGTCCTCAGGGGCGGGTAGGGGAGCTGTTTTTT
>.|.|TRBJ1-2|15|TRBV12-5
CASGLVMAANYGYTF
TGTGCTAGTGGTTTGGTAATGGCAGCTAACTATGGCTACACCTTC
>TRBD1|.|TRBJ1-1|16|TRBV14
CASSQAGQGGSTEAFF
TGTGCCAGCAGCCAAGCCGGGCAGGGGGGCTCCACTGAAGCTTTCTTT
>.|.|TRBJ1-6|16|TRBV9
CASSVDYPGVQAPLHF
TGTGCCAGCAGCGTAGATTATCCGGGGGTACAGGCACCCCTCCACTTT
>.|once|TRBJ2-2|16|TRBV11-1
CASSPETVRDTGELFF
TGTGCCAGCAGCCCCGAGACGGTTCGGGACACCGGGGAGCTGTTTTTT
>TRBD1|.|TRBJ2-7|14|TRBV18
CASSPSTGTNEQYF
TGTGCCAGCTCACCGTCGACAGGGACCAACGAGCAGTACTTC
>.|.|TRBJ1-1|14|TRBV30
CAWSVGSASTEAFF
TGTGCCTGGAGTGTGGGCTCTGCGAGCACTGAAGCTTTCTTT
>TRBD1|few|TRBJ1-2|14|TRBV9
CASSVGTGSGGYTF
TGTGCCAGCAGCGTAGGGACAGGGTCTGGCGGCTACACCTTC
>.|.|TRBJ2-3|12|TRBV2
CASSEQSYTQYF
TGTGCCAGCAGTGAACAGTCCTATACGCAGTATTTT
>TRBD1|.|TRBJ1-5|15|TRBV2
CASSPDRISNQPQHF
TGTGCCAGCAGCCCGGACAGGATAAGCAATCAGCCCCAGCATTTT
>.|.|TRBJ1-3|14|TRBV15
CATSRGGTGNTIYF
TGTGCCACCAGCAGGGGGGGGACTGGAAACACCATATATTTT
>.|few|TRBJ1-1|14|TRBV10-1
CASSAGGTYTEAFF
TGCGCCAGCAGTGCGGGGGGGACGTACACTGAAGCTTTCTTT